This entry describes one T cell receptor beta chain. Antigen unknown. This entry comes from a study of shared clonotypes between healthy human individuals. Across the whole study: Donors had three CD4 naive, three CD4 memory, two CD8 naive and one CD8 memory plate apiece. Overall study results and limits: For naive CD4 cells, approximately 4.7% of clonotypes were shared across a handful of donors.

Using immunoSEQ multiplex PCR, the repertoire was profiled, and TCRdb retains in-frame clones only, with some absent. The data show about 590,000 clones, nearly 97% seen once. Naive-designated CD8 cells lacked CD45RO, were positively enriched for CCR7, and omitted terminally differentiated effector memory CD45RA+ cells. The TCR comes from a woman aged 30 to 39 in good health. The sample consisted of naive CD8+ T cells sorted from blood.

The CDR3 region is CASSKRQLDHAGYTF. In DNA, the CDR3 is TGCGCCAGCAGCAAACGACAGTTAGACCATGCTGGCTACACCTTC. The rearrangement joins TRBV5-1 to TRBJ1-2; D might be TRBD1 (5 bases). Deletions cut 4 bases from V and 7 bases from J, with 20 bases between. The CDR3 runs to 15 residues. In germline, CDR1 is SGHRS, CDR2 YFSETQ.